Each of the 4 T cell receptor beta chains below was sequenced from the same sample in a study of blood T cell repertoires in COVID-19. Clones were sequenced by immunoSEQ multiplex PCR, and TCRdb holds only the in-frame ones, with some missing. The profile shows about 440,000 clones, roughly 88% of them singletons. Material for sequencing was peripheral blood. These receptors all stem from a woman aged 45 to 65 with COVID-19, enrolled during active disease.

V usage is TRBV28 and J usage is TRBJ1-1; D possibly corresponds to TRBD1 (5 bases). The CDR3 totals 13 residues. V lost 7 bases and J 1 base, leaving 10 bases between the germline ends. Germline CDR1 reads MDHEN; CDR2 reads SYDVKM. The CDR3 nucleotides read TGTGCCAGCACAGGGATGGCGAACACTGAAGCTTTCTTT. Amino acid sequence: CASTGMANTEAFF.

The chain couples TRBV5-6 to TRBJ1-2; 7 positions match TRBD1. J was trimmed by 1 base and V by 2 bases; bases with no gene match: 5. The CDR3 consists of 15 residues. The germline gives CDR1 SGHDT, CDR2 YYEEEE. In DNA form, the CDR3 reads TGTGCCAGCAGCTTTACAGGGGATTTTAACTATGGCTACACCTTC. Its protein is CASSFTGDFNYGYTF.

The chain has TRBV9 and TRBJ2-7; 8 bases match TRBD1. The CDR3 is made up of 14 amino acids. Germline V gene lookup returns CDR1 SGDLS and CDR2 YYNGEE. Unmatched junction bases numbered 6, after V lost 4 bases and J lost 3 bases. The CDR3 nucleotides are TGTGCCAGCAGCAGGACAGGGTGGAGCTACGAGCAGTACTTC. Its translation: CASSRTGWSYEQYF.

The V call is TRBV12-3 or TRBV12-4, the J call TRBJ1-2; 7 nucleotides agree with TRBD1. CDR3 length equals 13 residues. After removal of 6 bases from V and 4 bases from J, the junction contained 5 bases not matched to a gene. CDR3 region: CASRGDSPYGYTF. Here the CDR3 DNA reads TGTGCCAGCAGGGGGGACAGTCCCTATGGCTACACCTTC.